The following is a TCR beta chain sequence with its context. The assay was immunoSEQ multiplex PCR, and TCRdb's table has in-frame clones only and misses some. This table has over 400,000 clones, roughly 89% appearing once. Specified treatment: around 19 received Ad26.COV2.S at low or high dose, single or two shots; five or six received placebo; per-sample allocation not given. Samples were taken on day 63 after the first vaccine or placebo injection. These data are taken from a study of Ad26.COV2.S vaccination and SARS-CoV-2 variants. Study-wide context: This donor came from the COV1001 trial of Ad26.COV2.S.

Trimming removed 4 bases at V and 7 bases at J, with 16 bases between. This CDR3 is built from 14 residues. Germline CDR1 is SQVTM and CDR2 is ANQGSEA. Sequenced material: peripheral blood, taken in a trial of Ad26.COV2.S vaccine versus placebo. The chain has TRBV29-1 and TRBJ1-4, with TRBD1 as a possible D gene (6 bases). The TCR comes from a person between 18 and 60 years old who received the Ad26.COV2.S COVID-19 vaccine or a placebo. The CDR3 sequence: CSVAVGGAGEKLFF. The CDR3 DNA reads TGCAGCGTTGCAGTAGGGGGGGCCGGTGAAAAACTGTTTTTT.